This record concerns one T cell receptor beta chain sequence. Antigen specificity is unknown. This entry belongs to a study of T cells in Graves' hyperthyroidism and ophthalmopathy. Study results and caveats: Model predictions of ophthalmopathy came a median approximately 6.5 months before onset. Most clonotypes that expanded in the thyroid above 0.001 also showed up in blood.

Trimming pared 1 base from V and 8 bases from J, leaving 12 bases between. The length of the CDR3 is 14 residues. Germline V gives CDR1 MGHDK, CDR2 SYGVNS. From RNA transcripts, TCR beta CDR3 regions were amplified. First-round RT-PCR targeting the TCR CDR3 was performed with the HTBI primer set. TCRdb re-called the multiplex PCR reads with MiXCR, one entry per CDR3 protein. The data show 500,000 to 800,000 distinct CDR3 sequences, with 45% seen just once and about 7.7% held by the top ten. Uncontrolled infection, other autoimmune disease, pregnancy or lactation barred patients from enrollment. Diagnosis relied on clinical symptoms, serum thyroxine and TRAb, thyroid ultrasound and orbital computed tomography.

This clonotype was sampled from an adult man with Graves' disease, either hyperthyroidism or ophthalmopathy (not recorded which). The sample consisted of peripheral blood or thyroid tissue (not recorded which). V usage is TRBV25-1 and J usage is TRBJ1-3; a possible D gene is TRBD1 (6 bases). CDR3 in amino acids: CASSEFAGVYTIYF. CDR3 coding DNA: TGTGCCAGCAGTGAATTCGCAGGGGTTTACACCATATATTTT. The variable domain in full, with the rest retrieved from reference TRBV25-1 and TRBJ1-3, is EADIYQTPRYLVIGTGKKITLECSQTMGHDKMYWYQQDPGMELHLIHYSYGVNSTEKGDLSSESTVSRIRTEHFPLTLESARPSHTSQYLCASSEFAGVYTIYFGEGSWLTVV.